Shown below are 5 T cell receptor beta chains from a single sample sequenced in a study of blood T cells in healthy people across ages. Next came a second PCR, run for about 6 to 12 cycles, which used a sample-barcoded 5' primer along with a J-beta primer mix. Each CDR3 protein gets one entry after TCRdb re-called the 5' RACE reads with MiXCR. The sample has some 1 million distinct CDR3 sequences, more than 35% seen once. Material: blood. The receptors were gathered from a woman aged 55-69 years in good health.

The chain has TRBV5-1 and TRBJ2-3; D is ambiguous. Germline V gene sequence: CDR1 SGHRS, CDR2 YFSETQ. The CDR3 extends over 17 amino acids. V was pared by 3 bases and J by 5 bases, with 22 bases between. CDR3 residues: CASSWGPLDPGEDTQYF. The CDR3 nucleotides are TGCGCCAGCAGCTGGGGTCCCCTCGACCCTGGGGAAGATACGCAGTATTTT.

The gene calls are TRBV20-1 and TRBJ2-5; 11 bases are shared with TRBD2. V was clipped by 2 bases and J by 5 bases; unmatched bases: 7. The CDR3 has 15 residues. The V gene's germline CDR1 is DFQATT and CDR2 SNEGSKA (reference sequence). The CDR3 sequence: CSARPVSGRGETQYF. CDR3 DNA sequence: TGCAGTGCTAGACCGGTTAGCGGGAGGGGGGAGACCCAGTACTTC.

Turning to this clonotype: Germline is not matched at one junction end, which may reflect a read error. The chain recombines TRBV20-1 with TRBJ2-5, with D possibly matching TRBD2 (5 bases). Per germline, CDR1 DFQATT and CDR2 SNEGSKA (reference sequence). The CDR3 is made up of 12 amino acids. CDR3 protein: CSAREGQETQYF. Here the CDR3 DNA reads TGCAGTGCTCGAGAGGGCCAAGAGACCCAGTACTTC.

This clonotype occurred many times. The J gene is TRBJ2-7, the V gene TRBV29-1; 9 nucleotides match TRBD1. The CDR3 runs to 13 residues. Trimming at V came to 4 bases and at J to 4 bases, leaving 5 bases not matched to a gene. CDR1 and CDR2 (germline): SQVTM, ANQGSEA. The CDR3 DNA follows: TGCAGCGTTGTATTGGACAGGGGTTACGAGCAGTACTTC. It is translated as CSVVLDRGYEQYF.

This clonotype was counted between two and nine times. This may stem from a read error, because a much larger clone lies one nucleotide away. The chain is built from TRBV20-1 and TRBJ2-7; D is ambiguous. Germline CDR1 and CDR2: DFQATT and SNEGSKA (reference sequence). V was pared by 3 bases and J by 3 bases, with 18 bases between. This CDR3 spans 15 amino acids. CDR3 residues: CSASRLASPGYEQYF. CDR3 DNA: TGCAGTGCTAGCCGACTTGCTTCCCCTGGCTACGAGCAGTACTTC.